Presented here are 31 T cell receptor beta chains from one specimen sequenced in a study of T cells in Graves' hyperthyroidism and ophthalmopathy. From RNA transcripts, TCR beta CDR3 regions were amplified. The TCR CDR3 was amplified in a first-round RT-PCR using the HTBI primer set. TCRdb re-called the multiplex PCR reads with MiXCR, one entry per CDR3 protein. Of a few hundred thousand distinct CDR3 sequences listed, 15% to 17% were seen once; the top ten hold about 7%. Sequenced sample: blood. These TCRs come from a woman under 40 with Graves' hyperthyroidism.

On this clonotype: The CDR3 carries no conserved terminal phenylalanine or tryptophan, so it likely arises from a read error. For the CDR3, the DNA is TGCAGTGCTAGGACTAGCGGGAGCACAGATACGCAGTATTCT. It codes for CSARTSGSTDTQYS. The chain combines TRBV20-1 with TRBJ2-3; TRBD2 matches at 10 bases. Losses at the gene ends were 3 bases for V and 0 bases for J; bases not matched to a gene: 0. The CDR3 loop spans 14 amino acids. CDR1 and CDR2 from the germline V gene are DFQATT and SNEGSKA (reference sequence).

This clonotype was counted at least ten times. V usage is TRBV30 and J usage is TRBJ2-1; D not certain. The CDR3 covers 15 residues. Trimming shortened V by 0 bases and J by 0 bases, and 9 bases separated the two germline ends. Germline V gives CDR1 GTSNPN, CDR2 SVGIG (reference sequence). CDR3 sequence (DNA): TGTGCCTGGAGTGTTTCGTCTAGCTCCTACAATGAGCAGTTCTTC. Residues: CAWSVSSSSYNEQFF.

This clonotype was picked up many times. A read error may explain this, as a much larger clone is one base away. The CDR3 protein is CASSLAGGPVEQYF. The CDR3 nucleotides read TGTGCCAGCAGCTTAGCGGGAGGGCCGGTCGAGCAGTACTTC. The gene calls are TRBV7-9 and TRBJ2-7; 7 bases are a match to TRBD2. The junction had 5 bases not matched to a gene; V was cut back by 0 bases and J by 6 bases. The CDR3 consists of 14 residues. CDR1 is SEHNR and CDR2 is FQNEAQ in the germline V gene (reference sequence). The full variable domain, in which reference TRBV7-9 and TRBJ2-7 provide the parts outside the CDR3, is DTGVSQNPRHKITKRGQNVTFRCDPISEHNRLYWYRQTLGQGPEFLTYFQNEAQLEKSRLLSDRFSAERPKGSFSTLEIQRTEQGDSAMYLCASSLAGGPVEQYFGPGTRLTVT.

V gene TRBV19 combines with J gene TRBJ2-5; a possible D gene is TRBD2 (5 bases). The CDR3 spans 13 residues. The V gene's germline CDR1 is LNHDA and CDR2 SQIVND (reference sequence). V was clipped by 7 bases and J by 5 bases, with 14 bases between them. The CDR3 DNA sequence: TGTGCCAGTAATGACAAGGCGGGCGAGACCCAGTACTTC. This encodes CASNDKAGETQYF.

This clonotype was seen ten or more times. This chain links TRBV2 with TRBJ2-3; 7 positions match TRBD2. This CDR3 contains 15 residues. Germline V lookup: CDR1 SNHLY, CDR2 FYNNEI. After removal of 4 bases from V and 0 bases from J, the junction contained 4 bases not matched to a gene. The CDR3: CASSGLAASTDTQYF. CDR3 DNA sequence: TGTGCCAGCAGTGGGCTAGCGGCTAGCACAGATACGCAGTATTTT.

This clonotype was picked up many times. One end of the junction does not line up with germline, which may come from a read error. The rearrangement uses TRBV27 and TRBJ1-1; 9 bases align to TRBD1. The CDR3 covers 12 residues. Germline loops: CDR1 MNHEY, CDR2 SMNVEV (reference sequence). The CDR3 region is CASGTGSTEAFF. CDR3 nucleotide sequence: TGCGCCAGCGGGACAGGGAGCACTGAAGCTTTCTTT.

This clonotype was seen many times. The V call is TRBV5-5, the J call TRBJ2-7; possibly TRBD2 for D (5 bases). The CDR3 is made up of 14 amino acids. V was cut by 0 bases and J by 3 bases, with 10 bases left in between. Germline values: CDR1 SGHKS, CDR2 YYEKEE (reference sequence). The DNA of the CDR3 is TGTGCCAGCAGCTTGGCCGACGCGGGCTACGAGCAGTACTTC. Translation: CASSLADAGYEQYF.

The rearrangement joins TRBV18 to TRBJ2-2; no reliable D call. The germline V gene has CDR1 KGHSH and CDR2 LQKENI. Between the trimmed V and J ends, which lost 3 bases and 5 bases, there was a span of 10 bases. The CDR3 totals 14 residues. The CDR3 sequence is CASSPVAATGELFF. The DNA for the CDR3 is TGTGCCAGCTCACCGGTGGCGGCTACCGGGGAGCTGTTTTTT.

The J gene is TRBJ2-5, the V gene TRBV7-2, with 7 bases that match TRBD2. Germline trimming cut 5 bases from V and 2 bases from J; bases unmatched to any gene: 8. From germline, CDR1 is SGHTA and CDR2 FQGNSA. The CDR3 consists of 15 residues. This CDR3 reads CASSLTGGGQETQYF. The CDR3 nucleotides read TGTGCCAGCAGCCTAACTGGGGGGGGACAAGAGACCCAGTACTTC.

This clonotype was counted many times. CDR3 DNA: TGTGCCAGCAGCAGCGATCGACAAGAGACCCAGTACTTC. Its protein is CASSSDRQETQYF. The chain recombines TRBV3-1 with TRBJ2-5; no clear D gene. The CDR3 totals 13 residues. Looked up from germline, CDR1 is LGHDT and CDR2 is YNNKEL (reference sequence). V dropped 5 bases and J dropped 2 bases, with 9 bases sitting between them.

This rearrangement joins TRBV6-2 or TRBV6-3 to TRBJ2-1; TRBD2 matches at 7 bases. The V segment lost 2 bases and the J segment 0 bases; nucleotides outside the gene matches: 16. Germline V gene sequence: CDR1 MNHEY, CDR2 SVGEGT. The CDR3 has 20 amino acids. CDR3 nucleotide sequence: TGTGCCAGCAGTTACCCTGACTCCCCATCGCGGGAGAGCTCCTACAATGAGCAGTTCTTC. The encoded protein is CASSYPDSPSRESSYNEQFF.

The V and J genes are TRBV4-3 and TRBJ2-1; tentative D call: TRBD1 (5 bases). From germline, CDR1 is LGHNA and CDR2 YSLEER. The V and J ends lost 4 bases and 8 bases respectively, with 18 bases between them. The CDR3 covers 15 residues. CDR3 coding DNA: TGCGCCAGCAGCCCCGAACTTGGGGCCTCGGATGAGCAGTTCTTC. Translated, it gives CASSPELGASDEQFF.

The sample holds many counts of this clonotype. CDR3 sequence (DNA): TGTGCCAGCAGCTTAGGACGCGGGGGGTCCTACAATGAGCAGTTCTTC. It is translated as CASSLGRGGSYNEQFF. The chain is built from TRBV11-1 and TRBJ2-1, with TRBD2 matching over 8 bases. The CDR3 is 16 amino acids. V shed 1 base and J 1 base; nucleotides not matched to a gene: 3. The germline gives CDR1 SGHAT, CDR2 FQDESV (reference sequence).

This clonotype was counted only a few times. J is TRBJ2-3 and V is TRBV7-9, with 13 nucleotides matching TRBD2. Looked up from germline, CDR1 is SEHNR and CDR2 is FQNEAQ (reference sequence). This CDR3 has 17 residues. Unmatched junction bases numbered 7, after V lost 5 bases and J lost 2 bases. The CDR3 nucleotides are TGTGCCAGCAGCAATACCGGGACTAGCGGGGCCACAGATACGCAGTATTTT. Translation gives CASSNTGTSGATDTQYF.

The sample holds a few counts of this clonotype. J is TRBJ2-1 and V is TRBV7-9, with TRBD2 identical over 10 bases. V dropped 7 bases and J dropped 10; count of bases not matched to a gene: 7. The CDR3 runs 13 residues. The germline gives CDR1 SEHNR, CDR2 FQNEAQ (reference sequence). CDR3 residues: CASKLAGVQEQFF. CDR3 sequence (DNA): TGTGCCAGCAAGCTAGCGGGAGTCCAAGAGCAGTTCTTC.

The rearrangement uses TRBV7-3 and TRBJ2-2, with TRBD1 matching 8 bases. From germline, CDR1 is SGHTA and CDR2 FQGTGA. J lost 7 bases, V lost 5 bases, and 6 bases had no gene match. The CDR3 consists of 14 residues. The CDR3 here is CASSDRGSIGELFF. CDR3 coding DNA: TGTGCCAGCAGCGACAGGGGTAGTATCGGGGAGCTGTTTTTT.

This chain uses TRBV10-3 with TRBJ2-7; 9 bases agree with TRBD1. Per the germline V gene, CDR1 is ENHRY and CDR2 is SYGVKD. CDR3 size: 17 residues. After removal of 2 bases from V and 3 bases from J, the junction contained 11 bases not matched to a gene. CDR3 protein: CAISEPGTGFAGYEQYF. In DNA, the CDR3 is TGTGCCATCAGTGAGCCCGGGACAGGGTTCGCTGGCTACGAGCAGTACTTC.

This clonotype was counted ten times or more. The chain employs TRBV30 and TRBJ2-2, with D uncertain. CDR3 length: 12 amino acids. The germline V and J ends were trimmed by 3 bases and 4 bases, with 6 bases remaining between them. CDR1 is GTSNPN, CDR2 SVGIG, per germline (reference sequence). DNA for the CDR3: TGTGCCTGGAGCTACAGCACCGGGGAGCTGTTTTTT. Protein product: CAWSYSTGELFF.

This clonotype has at least ten counts. The chain is built from TRBV11-2 and TRBJ2-2, with 9 bases that match TRBD1. The CDR3 is 16 amino acids. Unmatched junction bases numbered 4, after V lost 4 bases and J lost 1 base. Germline loops: CDR1 SGHAT, CDR2 FQNNGV. The CDR3 loop is CASSSMTGGNTGELFF. The DNA of the CDR3 is TGTGCCAGCAGCTCAATGACAGGGGGGAACACCGGGGAGCTGTTTTTT.

This clonotype has ten or more counts. The V and J genes are TRBV11-1 and TRBJ2-7; TRBD1 matches at 7 bases. CDR1 is SGHAT, CDR2 FQDESV, per germline (reference sequence). The V and J ends lost 3 bases and 3 bases, in that order; junction bases with no gene match: 8. CDR3 length: 15 amino acids. The CDR3 coding sequence is TGTGCCAGCAGCTTTTACGCAGGGGGTGGCTACGAGCAGTACTTC. As protein: CASSFYAGGGYEQYF.

DNA for the CDR3: TGTGCCAGCAGCTGGGGTAATAGCAATCAGCCCCAGCATTTT. It codes for CASSWGNSNQPQHF. V usage is TRBV27 and J usage is TRBJ1-5; D not resolved. V was trimmed by 6 bases and J by 0 bases, leaving 9 bases between them. The CDR3 is 14 amino acids. Germline V gives CDR1 MNHEY, CDR2 SMNVEV (reference sequence).

This clonotype showed up just a few times. The chain has TRBV20-1 and TRBJ1-4; TRBD1 aligns across 8 bases. Germline V gene lookup returns CDR1 DFQATT and CDR2 SNEGSKA (reference sequence). This CDR3 spans 14 amino acids. J was trimmed by 5 bases and V by 0 bases; bases with no gene match: 2. CDR3 sequence reads: CSAREDRENEKLFF. The CDR3 nucleotides are TGCAGTGCTAGAGAGGACAGGGAAAATGAAAAACTGTTTTTT.

This clonotype appeared many times. The gene calls are TRBV20-1 and TRBJ2-7; D perhaps matches TRBD2 (6 bases). The V end lost 1 base, the J end lost 2 bases, and 21 bases lay between the germline ends. The CDR3 is 17 residues long. Germline V lookup: CDR1 DFQATT, CDR2 SNEGSKA (reference sequence). Written as DNA, the CDR3 is TGCAGTGCTAGAGCGGCCAGGGTGACGGGAGTAGCCTACGAGCAGTACTTC. Its protein product is CSARAARVTGVAYEQYF.

This clonotype occurred a few times. The chain has TRBV19 and TRBJ2-2; 12 positions agree with TRBD2. The CDR3 extends over 16 amino acids. The germline gives CDR1 LNHDA, CDR2 SQIVND (reference sequence). Losses at the gene ends were 4 bases for V and 6 bases for J; bases not matched to a gene: 6. The CDR3: CASSNKRLAGAGELFF. The CDR3 DNA reads TGTGCCAGTAGTAATAAAAGACTAGCGGGAGCCGGGGAGCTGTTTTTT.

This clonotype was observed many times. V usage is TRBV18 and J usage is TRBJ2-2, with a possible D match to TRBD2 (5 bases). The V gene lost 0 bases and the J gene lost 4 bases, with 9 bases spanning the gap. The V gene's germline CDR1 is KGHSH and CDR2 LQKENI. The CDR3 covers 15 residues. The CDR3 sequence is CASSPPGAITGELFF. In DNA form, the CDR3 reads TGTGCCAGCTCACCACCGGGAGCCATCACCGGGGAGCTGTTTTTT.

The chain couples TRBV15 to TRBJ1-1; a possible D gene is TRBD1 (6 bases). V lost 1 base and J 4 bases, leaving 25 bases between the germline ends. The CDR3 has 19 residues. CDR1 and CDR2 (germline): LNHNV, YYDKDF (reference sequence). CDR3 loop: CATSRALGGGLGPGTEAFF. The CDR3 DNA follows: TGTGCCACCAGCAGAGCCCTAGGCGGGGGGCTCGGGCCGGGCACTGAAGCTTTCTTT. Full variable domain (outside the CDR3, taken from reference TRBV15 and TRBJ1-1): DAMVIQNPRYQVTQFGKPVTLSCSQTLNHNVMYWYQQKSSQAPKLLFHYYDKDFNNEADTPDNFQSRRPNTSFCFLDIRSPGLGDTAMYLCATSRALGGGLGPGTEAFFGQGTRLTVV.

This clonotype was counted many times. The chain carries TRBV28 and TRBJ2-7; TRBD2 aligns across 12 bases. CDR1 is MDHEN, CDR2 SYDVKM, per germline. The CDR3 spans 15 residues. Trimming removed 4 bases from V and 3 bases from J; junction bases left unmatched: 4. CDR3 in DNA: TGTGCCAGCAGTTCCCTAGCGGGAGGGTACTACGAGCAGTACTTC. It specifies CASSSLAGGYYEQYF.

This clonotype was seen a handful of times. V usage is TRBV9 and J usage is TRBJ2-7; D assignment may be TRBD1 or TRBD2 (5 bases each). Germline V CDR1 and CDR2: SGDLS, YYNGEE. The CDR3 length is 16 residues. Trimming left V 2 bases short and J 2 bases short, with 17 bases between. The CDR3 loop is CASSVRPGTETYEQYF. CDR3 DNA sequence: TGTGCCAGCAGCGTTCGCCCCGGGACGGAAACCTACGAGCAGTACTTC.

CDR3 residues: CSAPTSGSGHEQYF. DNA of the CDR3: TGCAGTGCGCCCACTAGCGGGAGTGGGCACGAGCAGTACTTC. The chain is built from TRBV20-1 and TRBJ2-7, with 11 bases that match TRBD2. Germline V CDR1 and CDR2: DFQATT, SNEGSKA (reference sequence). The CDR3 sequence is 14 residues long. With 6 bases clipped from V and 5 bases from J, the junction kept 9 bases outside the gene matches.

This clonotype was detected ten times or more. The V gene is TRBV3-1, the J gene TRBJ2-1; D is ambiguous. The CDR3 length is 13 residues. The germline CDR1 and CDR2 sequences are LGHDT and YNNKEL (reference sequence). The ends were cut back, 2 bases at V and 10 bases at J, with 12 bases in the middle. The CDR3 loop is CASSQSLGPEQFF. The CDR3 DNA sequence: TGTGCCAGCAGCCAATCCCTAGGTCCGGAGCAGTTCTTC.

Many counts were recorded for this clonotype. This chain joins TRBV13 and TRBJ2-7; the D is unclear. The CDR3 extends over 14 amino acids. The germline V gene has CDR1 PRHDT and CDR2 FYEKMQ (reference sequence). Between the trimmed V and J ends, which lost 8 bases and 2 bases, there was a span of 16 bases. Here the CDR3 reads CASSHRVRAYEQYF. Here the CDR3 DNA reads TGTGCCAGCTCGCACAGAGTAAGAGCCTACGAGCAGTACTTC.